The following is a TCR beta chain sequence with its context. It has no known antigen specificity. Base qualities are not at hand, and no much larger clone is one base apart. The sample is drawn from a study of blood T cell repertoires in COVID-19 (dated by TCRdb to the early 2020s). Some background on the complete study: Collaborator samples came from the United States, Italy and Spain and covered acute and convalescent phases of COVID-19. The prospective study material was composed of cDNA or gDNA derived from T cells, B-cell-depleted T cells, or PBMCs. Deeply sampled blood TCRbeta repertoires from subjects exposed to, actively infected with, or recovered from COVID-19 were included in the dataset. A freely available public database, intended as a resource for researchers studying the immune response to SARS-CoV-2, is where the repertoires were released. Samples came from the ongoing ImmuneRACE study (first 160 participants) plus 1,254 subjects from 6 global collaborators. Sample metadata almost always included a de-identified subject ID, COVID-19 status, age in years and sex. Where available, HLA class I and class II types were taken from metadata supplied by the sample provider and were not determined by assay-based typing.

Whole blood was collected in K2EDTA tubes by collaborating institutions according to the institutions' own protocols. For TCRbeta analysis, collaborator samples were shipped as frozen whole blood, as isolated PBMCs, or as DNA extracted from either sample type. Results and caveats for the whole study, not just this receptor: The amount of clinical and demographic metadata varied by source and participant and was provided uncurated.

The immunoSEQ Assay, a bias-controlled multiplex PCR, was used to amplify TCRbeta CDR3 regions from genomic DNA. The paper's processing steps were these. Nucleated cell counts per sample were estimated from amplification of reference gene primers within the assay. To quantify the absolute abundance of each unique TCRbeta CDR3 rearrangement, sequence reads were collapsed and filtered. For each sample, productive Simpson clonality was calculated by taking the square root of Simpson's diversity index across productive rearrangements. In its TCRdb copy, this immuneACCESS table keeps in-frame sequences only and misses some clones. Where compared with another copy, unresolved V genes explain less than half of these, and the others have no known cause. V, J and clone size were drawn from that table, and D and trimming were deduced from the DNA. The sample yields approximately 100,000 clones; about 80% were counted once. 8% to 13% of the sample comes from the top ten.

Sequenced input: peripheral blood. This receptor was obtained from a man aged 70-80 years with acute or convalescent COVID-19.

The nucleotides are TGTGCCAGCAGCGCAACTAGAAGCACAGATACGCAGTATTTT. Translation gives CASSATRSTDTQYF. The chain employs TRBV11-3 and TRBJ2-3, with TRBD2 perhaps the D gene, on 5 matching bases. From cysteine to phenylalanine, the CDR3 is 14 amino acids long. The retained sequence is limited to the CDR3, 42 bases, with the frame set at the first base. CDR1 is given as SGHNT and CDR2 as YENEEA, both from the germline V gene. A distance of 9 bases separates the germline ends of V and J, which lose 5 bases and 0 bases respectively.